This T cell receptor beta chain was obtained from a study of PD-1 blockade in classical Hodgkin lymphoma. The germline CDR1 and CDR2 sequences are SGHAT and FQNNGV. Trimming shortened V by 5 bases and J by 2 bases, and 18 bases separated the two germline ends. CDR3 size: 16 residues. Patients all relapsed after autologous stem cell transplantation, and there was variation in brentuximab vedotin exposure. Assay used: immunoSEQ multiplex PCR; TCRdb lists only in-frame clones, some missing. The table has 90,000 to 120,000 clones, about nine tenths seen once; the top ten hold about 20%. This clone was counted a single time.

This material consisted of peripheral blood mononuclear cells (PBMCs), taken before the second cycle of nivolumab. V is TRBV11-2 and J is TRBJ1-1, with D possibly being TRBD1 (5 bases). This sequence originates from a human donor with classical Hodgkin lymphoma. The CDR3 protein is CASSLGQPGPNTEAFF. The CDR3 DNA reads TGTGCCAGCAGCCTTGGGCAGCCGGGACCAAACACTGAAGCTTTCTTT.